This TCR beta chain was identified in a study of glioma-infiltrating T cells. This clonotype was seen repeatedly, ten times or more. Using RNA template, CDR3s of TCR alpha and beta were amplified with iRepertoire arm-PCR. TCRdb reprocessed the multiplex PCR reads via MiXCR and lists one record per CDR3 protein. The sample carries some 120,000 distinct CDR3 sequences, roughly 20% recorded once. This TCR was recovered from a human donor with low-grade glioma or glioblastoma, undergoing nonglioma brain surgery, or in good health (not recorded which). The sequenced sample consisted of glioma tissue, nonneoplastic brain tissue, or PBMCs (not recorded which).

As DNA, the CDR3 is TGTGCCAGTAAGCAACAGGGGTCAGGAGAGACCCAGTACTTC. Its protein product is CASKQQGSGETQYF. The chain carries TRBV19 and TRBJ2-5; 7 bases agree with TRBD1. Germline CDR1 LNHDA, CDR2 SQIVND (reference sequence). CDR3 length: 14 amino acids. J was trimmed by 4 bases and V by 7 bases; bases with no gene match: 9.